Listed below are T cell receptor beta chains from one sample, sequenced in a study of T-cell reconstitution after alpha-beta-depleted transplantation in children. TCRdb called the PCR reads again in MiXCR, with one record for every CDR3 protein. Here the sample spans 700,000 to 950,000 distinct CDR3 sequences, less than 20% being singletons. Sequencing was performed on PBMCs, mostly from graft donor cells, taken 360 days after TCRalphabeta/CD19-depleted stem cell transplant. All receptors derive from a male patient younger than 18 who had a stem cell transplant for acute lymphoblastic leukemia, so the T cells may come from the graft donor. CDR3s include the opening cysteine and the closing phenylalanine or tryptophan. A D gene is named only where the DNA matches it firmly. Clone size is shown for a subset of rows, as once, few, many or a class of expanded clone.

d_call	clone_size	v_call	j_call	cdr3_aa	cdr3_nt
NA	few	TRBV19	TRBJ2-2	CASIFAGELFF	TGTGCCAGTATATTCGCCGGGGAGCTGTTTTTT
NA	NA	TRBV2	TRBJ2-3	CASSDGGSTDTQYF	TGTGCCAGCAGTGATGGCGGGAGCACAGATACGCAGTATTTT
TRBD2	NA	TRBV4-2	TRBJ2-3	CASRTHGTSDTDTQYF	TGTGCCAGCAGGACTCACGGGACTAGCGATACAGATACGCAGTATTTT
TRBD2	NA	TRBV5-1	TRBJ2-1	CASSPGLVILNEQFF	TGCGCCAGCAGCCCGGGACTAGTCATTTTGAATGAGCAGTTCTTC
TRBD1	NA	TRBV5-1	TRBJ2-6	CASSSKWGQGASSGANVLTF	TGCGCCAGCAGCTCAAAATGGGGACAGGGAGCCAGCTCTGGGGCCAACGTCCTGACTTTC
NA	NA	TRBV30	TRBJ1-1	CAWSVKGGLGTEAFF	TGTGCCTGGAGTGTGAAGGGGGGGCTGGGCACTGAAGCTTTCTTT
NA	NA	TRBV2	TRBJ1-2	CASSEVLAPGYYGYTF	TGTGCCAGCAGTGAAGTATTGGCCCCCGGTTACTATGGCTACACCTTC
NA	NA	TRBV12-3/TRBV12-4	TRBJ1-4	CASIADSATNEKLFF	TGTGCCAGCATCGCAGACAGTGCAACTAATGAAAAACTGTTTTTT
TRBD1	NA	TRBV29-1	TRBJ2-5	CSVEWAGGAETQYF	TGCAGCGTTGAATGGGCAGGGGGCGCGGAGACCCAGTACTTC
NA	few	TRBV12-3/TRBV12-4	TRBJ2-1	CASSTRGGGDNEQFF	TGTGCCAGCAGTACCAGAGGGGGAGGGGACAATGAGCAGTTCTTC
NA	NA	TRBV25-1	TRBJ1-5	CAIKGPDQPQHF	TGTGCCATAAAGGGCCCGGATCAGCCCCAGCATTTT
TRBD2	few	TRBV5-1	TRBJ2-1	CASSWPETKGLANNEQFF	TGCGCCAGCAGCTGGCCGGAAACGAAGGGACTAGCTAACAATGAGCAGTTCTTC
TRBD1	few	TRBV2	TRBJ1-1	CASRRDRGLNTEAFF	TGTGCCAGCAGGAGGGACAGGGGTTTGAACACTGAAGCTTTCTTT
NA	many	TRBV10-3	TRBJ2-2	CAIAQRQGPGELFF	TGTGCCATCGCCCAACGGCAGGGACCCGGGGAGCTGTTTTTT
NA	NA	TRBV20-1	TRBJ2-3	CSGRKGFVSSGRSDTQYF	TGCAGTGGCCGGAAGGGCTTTGTAAGTAGCGGAAGATCAGATACGCAGTATTTT
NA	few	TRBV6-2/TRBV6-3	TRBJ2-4	CASSYLTAKNIQYF	TGTGCCAGCAGTTACCTCACGGCCAAAAACATTCAGTACTTC
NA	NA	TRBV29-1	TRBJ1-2	CSVEDPRAFGYGYTF	TGCAGCGTTGAAGATCCTAGGGCCTTTGGATATGGCTACACCTTC
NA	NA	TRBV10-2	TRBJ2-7	CASSDRDEQYF	TGCGCCAGCAGTGACAGGGACGAGCAGTACTTC
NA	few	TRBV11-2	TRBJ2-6	CASSLIGAGANVLTF	TGTGCCAGCAGCTTAATAGGGGCTGGGGCCAACGTCCTGACTTTC
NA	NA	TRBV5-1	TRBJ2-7	CASSLGRDSTYEQYF	TGCGCCAGCAGCTTGGGCCGGGACTCTACCTACGAGCAGTACTTC
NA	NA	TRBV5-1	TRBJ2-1	CASSLTLTGTYNEQFF	TGCGCCAGCAGCTTGACCCTTACGGGAACCTACAATGAGCAGTTCTTC
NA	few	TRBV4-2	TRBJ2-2	CASSQEGDLENSGELFF	TGTGCCAGCAGCCAAGAGGGGGACCTAGAAAATAGCGGGGAGCTGTTTTTT
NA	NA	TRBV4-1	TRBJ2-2	CASSQGSEAGELFF	TGCGCCAGCAGCCAAGGCTCGGAGGCCGGGGAGCTGTTTTTT
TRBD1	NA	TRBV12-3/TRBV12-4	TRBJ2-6	CACRHRDRALSGANVLTF	TGTGCCTGCAGACACCGGGACAGGGCCTTATCTGGGGCCAACGTCCTGACTTTC
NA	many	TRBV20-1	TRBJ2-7	CSASGGASFLWEQYF	TGCAGTGCTAGCGGCGGGGCTAGCTTTTTGTGGGAGCAGTACTTC
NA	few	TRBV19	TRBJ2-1	CASSTGIRGSYNEQFF	TGTGCCAGTAGTACGGGTATCAGGGGCTCCTACAATGAGCAGTTCTTC
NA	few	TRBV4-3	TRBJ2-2	CASSHRGPNTGELFF	TGCGCCAGCAGCCACCGGGGGCCTAACACCGGGGAGCTGTTTTTT
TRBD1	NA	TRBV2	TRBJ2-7	CASIRGGHEQYF	TGTGCCAGCATTAGAGGGGGCCACGAGCAGTACTTC
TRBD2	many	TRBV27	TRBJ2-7	CASSFGRVHEQYF	TGTGCCAGCAGTTTTGGGAGGGTCCACGAGCAGTACTTC
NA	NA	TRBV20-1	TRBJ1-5	CSARDGRWGSNQPQHF	TGCAGTGCTAGAGATGGGAGGTGGGGCAGCAATCAGCCCCAGCATTTT
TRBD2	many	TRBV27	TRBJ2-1	CASTTFGGGRGNEQFF	TGTGCCAGCACCACTTTCGGTGGCGGGAGGGGAAATGAGCAGTTCTTC
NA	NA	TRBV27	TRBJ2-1	CASSGTLGTPNEQFF	TGTGCCAGCAGTGGGACCCTCGGGACGCCGAATGAGCAGTTCTTC